This T cell receptor (beta chain) was sequenced during a study of T-cell reconstitution after alpha-beta-depleted transplantation in children. The study, taken as a whole, reports: One year post-transplant, T-cell counts and diversity were largely derived from T cells produced anew. Surviving recipient cells, namely T cells and thymic progenitors, were the source of high day-60 TCRbeta diversity in some patients. Expanded clones from the graft, numbering several hundred, reportedly supplied alpha-beta T cells about two months after transplant.

Losses at the gene ends were 2 bases for V and 6 bases for J; bases not matched to a gene: 5. The CDR3 is made up of 16 amino acids. CDR1 is SGHTA, CDR2 FQGTGA, per germline. Unique molecular identifiers featured in how the TCRbeta library was prepared. TCRdb independently ran MiXCR on the PCR reads; one entry per CDR3 protein. The sample lists 450,000 to 700,000 distinct CDR3 sequences; roughly a quarter were seen once. This clonotype was observed a handful of times. Its antigen is undetermined. This sequence originates from a boy younger than two with Wiskott-Aldrich syndrome, due to receive a stem cell transplant. The source material was PBMCs, sampled before TCRalphabeta/CD19-depleted stem cell transplant. The chain links TRBV7-3 to TRBJ2-5; 14 bases line up with TRBD2. The chain's CDR3 is CASSLGTSGSMKTQYF. The CDR3 DNA follows: TGTGCCAGCAGCTTAGGGACTAGCGGGAGTATGAAGACCCAGTACTTC. The variable domain in full, completed from reference TRBV7-3 and TRBJ2-5, reads GAGVSQTPSNKVTEKGKYVELRCDPISGHTALYWYRQSLGQGPEFLIYFQGTGAADDSGLPNDRFFAVRPEGSVSTLKIQRTERGDSAVYLCASSLGTSGSMKTQYFGPGTRLLVL.